This T cell receptor beta chain was obtained from a study of cytomegalovirus exposure and HLA in healthy donors. Researchers ran the PCR with 60 Vbeta and 13 Jbeta primers. The assay was immunoSEQ multiplex PCR, and TCRdb's table has in-frame clones only and misses some. The sample lists some 110,000 clones, approximately 76% occurring once. Regarding this clone: Its antigen is still unknown. The same CDR3 arises from other DNA sequences in this sample as well.

This CDR3 spans 14 amino acids. Per germline, CDR1 LNHDA and CDR2 SQIVND (reference sequence). Trimming took off 3 bases at V and 0 bases at J, with 6 bases between the two ends. As for the donors, each was a healthy bone marrow donor. Study-level findings and limits: Several V segments, TRBV6-2 and TRBV6-3 among them, could not be told apart and were dropped. Analyses of presence/absence relied on an assumption of roughly uniform sequencing depth across donors. 16,951 TCR beta sequences were associated with HLA alleles at 0.05 false discovery rate in a later analysis.

V gene TRBV19 combines with J gene TRBJ1-5; D unresolved. The source material was PBMCs. The sequence was collected from a man in his fifties in good health and CMV-seropositive. The CDR3, as DNA: TGTGCCAGTAGTATCCGGGATAGCAATCAGCCCCAGCATTTT. It encodes CASSIRDSNQPQHF. Variable domain in full (rest from reference TRBV19 and TRBJ1-5): DGGITQSPKYLFRKEGQNVTLSCEQNLNHDAMYWYRQDPGQGLRLIYYSQIVNDFQKGDIAEGYSVSREKKESFPLTVTSAQKNPTAFYLCASSIRDSNQPQHFGDGTRLSIL.